Following are 24 T cell receptor beta chains from one sample sequenced in a study of human thymus T cells. TCRdb's copy holds only in-frame clones and misses some; the assay was immunoSEQ multiplex PCR. The profile shows some 120,000 clones, around 94% of them singletons. Thymus pieces cut out during corrective heart surgery were the tissue that was used. Sequencing was performed on thymus tissue. These receptors were collected from a boy in the first two years of life with a congenital heart defect but otherwise immunologically healthy.

This sequence joins TRBV28 and TRBJ2-5; D perhaps matches TRBD1 (6 bases). V was pared by 2 bases and J by 4 bases, with 11 bases between. This CDR3 has 14 residues. CDR1 is MDHEN, CDR2 SYDVKM, per germline. This CDR3 reads CASSLQGNGETQYF. CDR3 sequence (DNA): TGTGCCAGCAGTTTACAGGGGAACGGAGAGACCCAGTACTTC. The full variable domain, its missing parts supplied by reference TRBV28 and TRBJ2-5, is DVKVTQSSRYLVKRTGEKVFLECVQDMDHENMFWYRQDPGLGLRLIYFSYDVKMKEKGDIPEGYSVSREKKERFSLILESASTNQTSMYLCASSLQGNGETQYFGPGTRLLVL.

The V and J genes are TRBV4-3 and TRBJ2-5, with D tentatively TRBD1 or TRBD2 (6 bases each). The CDR3 length is 17 residues. Germline CDR1 and CDR2: LGHNA and YSLEER. V was cut by 4 bases and J by 0 bases, with 18 bases left in between. The DNA of the CDR3 is TGCGCCAGCAGCCGGGGGGCGTCTCAGGGTCACCAAGAGACCCAGTACTTC. Residues: CASSRGASQGHQETQYF.

CDR3 sequence: CASRSFSNQPQHF. The CDR3 nucleotides are TGTGCCAGCCGATCCTTTAGCAATCAGCCCCAGCATTTT. The chain is built from TRBV6-1 and TRBJ1-5, with D unclear. CDR3 length equals 13 residues. CDR1 and CDR2 (germline): MNHNS, SASEGT. V dropped 8 bases and J dropped 0 bases, with 8 bases sitting between them.

The chain joins TRBV7-2 to TRBJ1-2, with D possibly being TRBD1 (5 bases). CDR1 is SGHTA, CDR2 FQGNSA, per germline. CDR3 length: 17 amino acids. Trimming took off 1 base at V and 3 bases at J, with 18 bases between the two ends. CDR3 DNA sequence: TGTGCCAGCAGCTTAGTAGCCAGGGCCATTGCCTACTATGGCTACACCTTC. It yields the protein CASSLVARAIAYYGYTF.

In this sample, this clone turned up once. The DNA for the CDR3 is TGCGCCAGCAGCGAGGGACAGGGAAAACCTGAAGCTTTCTTT. This codes for CASSEGQGKPEAFF. The chain has TRBV5-1 and TRBJ1-1, with 9 bases identical to TRBD1. The J segment lost 6 bases and the V segment lost 4 bases, leaving 7 bases of the junction unmatched. This CDR3 has 14 residues. Germline V gene data show CDR1 as SGHRS and CDR2 as YFSETQ.

The chain employs TRBV2 and TRBJ2-7; 9 nucleotides line up with TRBD1. This CDR3 comprises 20 residues. J lost 6 bases, V lost 1 base, and 22 bases had no gene match. CDR1 and CDR2 (germline): SNHLY, FYNNEI. This CDR3 reads CASSEEEGGPGTGWSGEQYF. CDR3 bases: TGTGCCAGCAGTGAAGAAGAGGGAGGTCCCGGGACAGGGTGGTCGGGCGAGCAGTACTTC.

The genes are TRBV6-6 and TRBJ2-3, with no clear D. V dropped 1 base and J dropped 2 bases, with 4 bases sitting between them. CDR1 and CDR2 (germline): MNHNY, SVGAGI (reference sequence). The CDR3 is made up of 13 amino acids. The CDR3 DNA reads as TGTGCCAGCAGTTACTGGCCCACAGATACGCAGTATTTT. As protein: CASSYWPTDTQYF.

This chain connects TRBV6-5 to TRBJ2-2; 9 positions agree with TRBD2. V was pared by 2 bases and J by 7 bases, with 5 bases of the junction left unmatched. The CDR3 has 15 amino acids. The V gene's germline CDR1 is MNHEY and CDR2 SVGAGI. Here the CDR3 DNA reads TGTGCCAGCAGTTACGAGCGGGGGGTTCTCGGGGAGCTGTTTTTT. As protein: CASSYERGVLGELFF.

The chain couples TRBV7-2 to TRBJ2-7, with TRBD1 identical over 7 bases. CDR1 is SGHTA and CDR2 is FQGNSA in the germline V gene. The length of the CDR3 is 14 residues. Trimming took 6 bases from V and 0 from J; bases not matched to a gene: 5. The CDR3 here is CASRLAGGSYEQYF. The DNA of the CDR3 is TGTGCCAGCAGGCTGGCAGGGGGCTCCTACGAGCAGTACTTC.

This chain connects TRBV6-1 to TRBJ2-7, with D perhaps being TRBD1 or TRBD2 (5 bases each). This CDR3 has 16 residues. Germline V lookup: CDR1 MNHNS, CDR2 SASEGT. V was pared by 1 base and J by 2 bases, with 15 bases between. CDR3 DNA sequence: TGTGCCAGCAGTGAAGGGATCTGGGACCGAACCTACGAGCAGTACTTC. Translating it yields CASSEGIWDRTYEQYF.

This clone is a singleton in its sample. The chain links TRBV11-2 to TRBJ2-3; D uncertain. The V and J ends lost 5 bases and 0 bases respectively, with 15 bases between them. The CDR3 is 16 amino acids. In germline, CDR1 is SGHAT, CDR2 FQNNGV. In DNA, the CDR3 is TGTGCCAGCAGCCCCTTGGGTAACGAGAGCACAGATACGCAGTATTTT. Amino acid sequence: CASSPLGNESTDTQYF. Combining the CDR3 with reference TRBV11-2 and TRBJ2-3 gives the whole variable domain EAGVAQSPRYKIIEKRQSVAFWCNPISGHATLYWYQQILGQGPKLLIQFQNNGVVDDSQLPKDRFSAERLKGVDSTLKIQPAKLEDSAVYLCASSPLGNESTDTQYFGPGTRLTVL.

This sequence joins TRBV27 and TRBJ2-5; 7 bases line up with TRBD1. There are 15 residues in the CDR3. The V gene end was trimmed by 3 bases and the J gene end by 6 bases; junction bases not matched to a gene: 10. CDR1 and CDR2 from the germline V gene are MNHEY and SMNVEV (reference sequence). The CDR3 nucleotides read TGTGCCAGCAGTTTTAACAGGGGCTTGATGAAGACCCAGTACTTC. Protein sequence: CASSFNRGLMKTQYF.

The rearrangement joins TRBV19 to TRBJ1-2, with 10 nucleotides matching TRBD1. V gave up 3 bases and J gave up 0 bases; unmatched junction bases: 10. CDR3 length: 18 residues. CDR1 is LNHDA, CDR2 SQIVND, per germline (reference sequence). CDR3 sequence (DNA): TGTGCCAGTAGTATTCTTCGAGGACAGGGGGAAACTAACTATGGCTACACCTTC. Its translation is CASSILRGQGETNYGYTF.

This chain joins TRBV11-2 and TRBJ2-1; D is possibly TRBD2 (5 bases). CDR1 is SGHAT and CDR2 is FQNNGV in the germline V gene. The germline V and J ends were trimmed by 5 bases and 6 bases, with 17 bases remaining between them. The CDR3 contains 15 residues. The CDR3 coding sequence is TGTGCCAGCAGCCCCTGGCGACCTAGCCTCAATGAGCAGTTCTTC. Translation gives CASSPWRPSLNEQFF.

This sequence joins TRBV12-5 and TRBJ2-7; 8 bases match TRBD1. The germline gives CDR1 LGHNT, CDR2 FRNRAP. CDR3 size: 16 residues. V gave up 2 bases and J gave up 3 bases; unmatched junction bases: 9. CDR3 sequence reads: CASGLSDRVTLYEQYF. The CDR3 nucleotides are TGTGCTAGTGGTTTGTCGGACAGGGTTACTCTCTACGAGCAGTACTTC.

The V call is TRBV6-1, the J call TRBJ2-7; possible D gene TRBD2, 6 bases. Germline assignment: CDR1 MNHNS and CDR2 SASEGT. This CDR3 is 15 amino acids long. The V and J ends lost 8 bases and 1 base respectively, with 18 bases between them. CDR3 loop: CASLSDRDSSYEQYF. CDR3 DNA sequence: TGTGCCAGCCTTTCAGACCGGGACTCTTCCTACGAGCAGTACTTC.

The V gene is TRBV28, the J gene TRBJ1-5; no firm D call. Germline lookup yields CDR1 MDHEN and CDR2 SYDVKM. The CDR3 runs 15 residues. V lost 2 bases, J lost 2 bases, and 10 bases lay in between. CDR3 residues: CASSLLWQGNQPQHF. CDR3 in DNA: TGTGCCAGCAGTTTACTCTGGCAGGGCAATCAGCCCCAGCATTTT.

The genes are TRBV6-1 and TRBJ2-3; no reliable D call. This CDR3 is built from 13 residues. Trimming removed 11 bases from V and 5 bases from J, with 17 bases in between. Germline loops: CDR1 MNHNS, CDR2 SASEGT. Here the CDR3 DNA reads TGTGCCGGATCCGATTGGGTAGGAGATACGCAGTATTTT. Amino acid sequence: CAGSDWVGDTQYF.

CDR3 coding DNA: TGTGCCAGCAGCAAACTAGCGGGGGTCATGTACGAGCAGTACTTC. Amino acid sequence: CASSKLAGVMYEQYF. The V and J genes are TRBV7-3 and TRBJ2-7, with 11 nucleotides matching TRBD2. After removal of 5 bases from V and 4 bases from J, the junction contained 7 bases not matched to a gene. Germline V gives CDR1 SGHTA, CDR2 FQGTGA. This CDR3 contains 15 residues. Variable domain in full (rest from reference TRBV7-3 and TRBJ2-7): GAGVSQTPSNKVTEKGKYVELRCDPISGHTALYWYRQSLGQGPEFLIYFQGTGAADDSGLPNDRFFAVRPEGSVSTLKIQRTERGDSAVYLCASSKLAGVMYEQYFGPGTRLTVT.

The chain is built from TRBV5-6 and TRBJ2-7, with D perhaps given as TRBD1 or TRBD2 (5 bases each). This CDR3 is 19 amino acids long. Trimming cost V 3 bases and J 0 bases, with 25 bases left between them. The V gene's germline CDR1 is SGHDT and CDR2 YYEEEE. CDR3 DNA: TGTGCCAGCAGCTCCCTGCTGACACCCAGGGACCGGAACTCCTACGAGCAGTACTTC. Translation: CASSSLLTPRDRNSYEQYF.

This clone was detected only a few times. The conserved phenylalanine or tryptophan normally closing the CDR3 is absent here, so this likely arose from a read error. The DNA is left out, because the CDR3 cannot be placed on it with certainty; the CDR3 is given as TCRdb lists it. The V and J genes are TRBV6-1 and TRBJ1-6; TRBD1, the table's D call, was not compared with the DNA. Germline-derived CDR1 and CDR2 are MNHNS and SASEGT. The CDR3 sequence runs 8 residues, both termini included. This CDR3 is CASSRQPC.

The chain recombines TRBV6-4 with TRBJ2-1; D possibly corresponds to TRBD2 (6 bases). CDR1 and CDR2 from the germline V gene are MRHNA and SNTAGT. V was shortened by 2 bases and J by 5 bases, with 10 bases between the two germline ends. The CDR3 length is 14 residues. The CDR3 protein is CASSDGGVHNEQFF. The CDR3 DNA reads as TGTGCCAGCAGTGACGGAGGGGTCCACAATGAGCAGTTCTTC.

This clone showed up just once. This rearrangement joins TRBV4-2 to TRBJ2-2; TRBD2 agrees at 8 bases. CDR1 LGHNA and CDR2 YNFKEQ come from the germline V gene. This CDR3 contains 17 residues. Trimming removed 1 base from V and 6 bases from J; junction bases left unmatched: 10. CDR3 residues: CASSQVLAVGKAGELFF. The CDR3, as DNA: TGTGCCAGCAGCCAAGTACTAGCGGTCGGTAAGGCCGGGGAGCTGTTTTTT.

J is TRBJ2-7 and V is TRBV4-1, with D perhaps matching TRBD2 (7 bases). Per germline, CDR1 MGHRA and CDR2 YSYEKL. The CDR3 runs to 15 residues. V lost 0 bases and J lost 7, with 16 bases in between. The CDR3 region is CASSQERGRLWEQYF. The CDR3 bases are TGCGCCAGCAGCCAAGAGCGGGGGCGGCTGTGGGAGCAGTACTTC.